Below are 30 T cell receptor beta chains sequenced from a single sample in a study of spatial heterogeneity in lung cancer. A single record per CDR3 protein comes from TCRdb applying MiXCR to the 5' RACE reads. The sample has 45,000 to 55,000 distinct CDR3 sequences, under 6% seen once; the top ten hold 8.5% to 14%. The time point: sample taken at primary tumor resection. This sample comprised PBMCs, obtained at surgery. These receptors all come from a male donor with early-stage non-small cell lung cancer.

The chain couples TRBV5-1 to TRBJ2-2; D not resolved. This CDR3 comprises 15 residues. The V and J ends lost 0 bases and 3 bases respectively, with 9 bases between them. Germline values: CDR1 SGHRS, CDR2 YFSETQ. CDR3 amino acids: CASSLGDIDTGELFF. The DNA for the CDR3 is TGCGCCAGCAGCTTGGGTGACATAGACACCGGGGAGCTGTTTTTT. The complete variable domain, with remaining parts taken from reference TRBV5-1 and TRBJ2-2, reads KAGVTQTPRYLIKTRGQQVTLSCSPISGHRSVSWYQQTPGQGLQFLFEYFSETQRNKGNFPGRFSGRQFSNSRSEMNVSTLELGDSALYLCASSLGDIDTGELFFGEGSRLTVL.

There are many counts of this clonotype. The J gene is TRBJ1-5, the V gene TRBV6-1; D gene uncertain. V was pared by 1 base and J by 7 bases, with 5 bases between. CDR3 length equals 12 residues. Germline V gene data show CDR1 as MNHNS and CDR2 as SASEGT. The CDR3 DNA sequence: TGTGCCAGCAGTGAAGTGAGACAGCCCCAGCATTTT. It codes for CASSEVRQPQHF.

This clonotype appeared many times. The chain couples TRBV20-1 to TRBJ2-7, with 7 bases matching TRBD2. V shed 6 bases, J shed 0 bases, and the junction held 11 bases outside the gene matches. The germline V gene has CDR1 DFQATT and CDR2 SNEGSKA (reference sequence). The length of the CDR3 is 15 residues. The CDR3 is CSAPTSSSGSYEQYF. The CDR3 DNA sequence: TGCAGTGCCCCAACCAGTTCTAGCGGCTCCTACGAGCAGTACTTC.

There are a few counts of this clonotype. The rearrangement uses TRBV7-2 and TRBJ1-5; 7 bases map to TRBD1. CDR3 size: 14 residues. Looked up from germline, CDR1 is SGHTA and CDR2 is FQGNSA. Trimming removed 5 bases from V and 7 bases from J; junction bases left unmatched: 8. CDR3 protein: CASSTRGGGQPQHF. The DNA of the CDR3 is TGTGCCAGCAGCACTAGAGGGGGCGGGCAGCCCCAGCATTTT.

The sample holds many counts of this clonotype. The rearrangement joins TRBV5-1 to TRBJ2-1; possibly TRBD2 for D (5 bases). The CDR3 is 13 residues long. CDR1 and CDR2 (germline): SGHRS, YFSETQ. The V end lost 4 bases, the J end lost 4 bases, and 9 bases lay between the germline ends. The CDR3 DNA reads TGCGCCAGCAGCCCGGACTTGTACAATGAGCAGTTCTTC. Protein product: CASSPDLYNEQFF. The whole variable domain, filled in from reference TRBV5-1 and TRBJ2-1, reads KAGVTQTPRYLIKTRGQQVTLSCSPISGHRSVSWYQQTPGQGLQFLFEYFSETQRNKGNFPGRFSGRQFSNSRSEMNVSTLELGDSALYLCASSPDLYNEQFFGPGTRLTVL.

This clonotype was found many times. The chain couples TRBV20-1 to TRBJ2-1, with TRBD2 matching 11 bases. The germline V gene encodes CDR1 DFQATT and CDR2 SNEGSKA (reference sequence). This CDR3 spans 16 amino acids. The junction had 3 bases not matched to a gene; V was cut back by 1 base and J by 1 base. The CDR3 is CSARGLAGLSYNEQFF. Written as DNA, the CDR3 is TGCAGTGCTAGAGGACTAGCGGGACTTTCCTACAATGAGCAGTTCTTC.

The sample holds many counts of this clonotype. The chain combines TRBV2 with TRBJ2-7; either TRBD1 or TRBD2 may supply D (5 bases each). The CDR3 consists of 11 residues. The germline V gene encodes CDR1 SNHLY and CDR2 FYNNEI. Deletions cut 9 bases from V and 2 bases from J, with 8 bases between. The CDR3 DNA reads TGTGCCAGTGGGGGTCCCTACGAGCAGTACTTC. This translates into CASGGPYEQYF.

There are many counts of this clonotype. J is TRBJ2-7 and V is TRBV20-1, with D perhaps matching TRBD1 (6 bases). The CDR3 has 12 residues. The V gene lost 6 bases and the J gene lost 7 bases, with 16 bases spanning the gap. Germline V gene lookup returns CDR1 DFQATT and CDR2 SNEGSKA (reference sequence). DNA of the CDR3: TGCAGTGCCCCTGATGGGACATCGGAGCAGTACTTC. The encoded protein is CSAPDGTSEQYF.

The CDR3 loop reads CASSEALAVSNYGYTF. CDR3 coding DNA: TGTGCCAGCAGTGAAGCGCTAGCTGTCTCTAACTATGGCTACACCTTC. The rearrangement uses TRBV6-1 and TRBJ1-2, with D unclear. CDR3 length: 16 amino acids. Germline V gene data show CDR1 as MNHNS and CDR2 as SASEGT. Trimming cost V 0 bases and J 0 bases, with 11 bases left between them.

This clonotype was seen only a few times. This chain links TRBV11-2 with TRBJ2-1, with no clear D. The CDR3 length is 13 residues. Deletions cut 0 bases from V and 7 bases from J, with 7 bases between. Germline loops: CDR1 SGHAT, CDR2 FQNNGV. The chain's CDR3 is CASSLDRANEQFF. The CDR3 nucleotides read TGTGCCAGCAGCTTAGATCGGGCGAATGAGCAGTTCTTC.

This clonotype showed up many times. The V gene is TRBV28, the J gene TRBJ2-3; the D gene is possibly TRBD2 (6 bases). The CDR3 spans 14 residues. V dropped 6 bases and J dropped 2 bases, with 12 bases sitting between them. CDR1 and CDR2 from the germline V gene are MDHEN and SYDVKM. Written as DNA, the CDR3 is TGTGCCAGCAGCGCCACTAGCAACACAGATACGCAGTATTTT. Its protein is CASSATSNTDTQYF.

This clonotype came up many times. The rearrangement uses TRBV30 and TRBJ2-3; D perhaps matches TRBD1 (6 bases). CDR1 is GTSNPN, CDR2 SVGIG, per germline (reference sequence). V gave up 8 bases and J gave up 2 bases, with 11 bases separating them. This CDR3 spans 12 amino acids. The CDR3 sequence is CARGQNTDTQYF. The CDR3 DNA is TGTGCCCGAGGACAGAACACAGATACGCAGTATTTT.

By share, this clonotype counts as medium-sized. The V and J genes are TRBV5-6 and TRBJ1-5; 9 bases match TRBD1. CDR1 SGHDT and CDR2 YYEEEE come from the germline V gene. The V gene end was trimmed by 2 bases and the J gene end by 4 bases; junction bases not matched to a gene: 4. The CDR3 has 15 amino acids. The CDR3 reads CASSFGTGNNQPQHF. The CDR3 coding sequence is TGTGCCAGCAGCTTTGGGACAGGGAATAATCAGCCCCAGCATTTT.

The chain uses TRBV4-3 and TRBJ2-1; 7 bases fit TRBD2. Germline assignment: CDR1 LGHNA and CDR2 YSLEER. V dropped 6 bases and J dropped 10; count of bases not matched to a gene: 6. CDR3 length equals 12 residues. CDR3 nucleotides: TGCGCCAGCAGACGCGCGGGAGAAGAGCAGTTCTTC. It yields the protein CASRRAGEEQFF.

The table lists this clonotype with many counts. The DNA of the CDR3 is TGCAGTGCTAGAGAAGGCCACTACGAGCAGTACTTC. Its translation: CSAREGHYEQYF. The chain employs TRBV20-1 and TRBJ2-7; D call uncertain. V was clipped by 0 bases and J by 3 bases, with 6 bases between them. The CDR3 has 12 residues. Germline V gives CDR1 DFQATT, CDR2 SNEGSKA (reference sequence).

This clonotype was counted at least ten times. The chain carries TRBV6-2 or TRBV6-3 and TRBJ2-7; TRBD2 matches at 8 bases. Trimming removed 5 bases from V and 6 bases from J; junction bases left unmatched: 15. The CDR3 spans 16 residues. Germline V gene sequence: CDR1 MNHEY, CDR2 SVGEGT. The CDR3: CASSPKGAGVRGEQYF. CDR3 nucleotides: TGTGCCAGCAGTCCCAAGGGAGCGGGAGTGCGAGGCGAGCAGTACTTC.

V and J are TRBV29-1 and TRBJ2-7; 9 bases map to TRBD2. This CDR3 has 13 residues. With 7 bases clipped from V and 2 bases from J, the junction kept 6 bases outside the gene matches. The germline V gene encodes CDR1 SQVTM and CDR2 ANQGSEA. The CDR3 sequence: CSAASGDTYEQYF. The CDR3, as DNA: TGCAGCGCTGCTAGCGGGGATACCTACGAGCAGTACTTC.

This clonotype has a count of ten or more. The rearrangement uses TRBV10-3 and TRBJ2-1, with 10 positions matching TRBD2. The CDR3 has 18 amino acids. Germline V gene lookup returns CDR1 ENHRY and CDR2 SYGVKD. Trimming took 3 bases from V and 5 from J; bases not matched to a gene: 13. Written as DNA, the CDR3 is TGTGCCATCAGTGAAGGTTTTGAGTGGACTAGCGGAAACAATGAGCAGTTCTTC. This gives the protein CAISEGFEWTSGNNEQFF.

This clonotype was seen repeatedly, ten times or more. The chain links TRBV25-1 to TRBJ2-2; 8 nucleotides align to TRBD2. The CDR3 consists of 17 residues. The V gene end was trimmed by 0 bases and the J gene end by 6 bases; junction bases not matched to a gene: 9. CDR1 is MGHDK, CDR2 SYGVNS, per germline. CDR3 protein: CASSEYGSPGRAGELFF. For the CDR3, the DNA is TGTGCCAGCAGTGAATATGGCTCACCCGGGAGGGCCGGGGAGCTGTTTTTT.

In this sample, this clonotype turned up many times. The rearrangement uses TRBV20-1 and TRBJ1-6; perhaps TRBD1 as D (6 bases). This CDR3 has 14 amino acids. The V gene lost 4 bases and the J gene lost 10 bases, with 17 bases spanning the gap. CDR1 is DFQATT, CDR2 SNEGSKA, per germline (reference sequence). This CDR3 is CSATNEGVGSPLHF. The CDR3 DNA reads TGCAGTGCTACCAATGAGGGGGTGGGCTCACCCCTCCACTTT.

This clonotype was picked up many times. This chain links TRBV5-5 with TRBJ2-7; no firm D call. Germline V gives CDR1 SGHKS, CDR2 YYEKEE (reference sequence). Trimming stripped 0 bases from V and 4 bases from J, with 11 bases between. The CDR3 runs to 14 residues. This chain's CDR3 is CASSLVGRSYEQYF. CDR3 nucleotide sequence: TGTGCCAGCAGCTTGGTAGGTCGCAGTTACGAGCAGTACTTC.

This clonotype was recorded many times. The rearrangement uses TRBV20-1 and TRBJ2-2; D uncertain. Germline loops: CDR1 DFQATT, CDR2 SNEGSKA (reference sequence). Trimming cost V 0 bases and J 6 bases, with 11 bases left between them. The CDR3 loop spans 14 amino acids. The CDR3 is CSARDGSGPGELFF. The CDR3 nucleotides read TGCAGTGCTAGAGATGGATCGGGTCCCGGGGAGCTGTTTTTT.

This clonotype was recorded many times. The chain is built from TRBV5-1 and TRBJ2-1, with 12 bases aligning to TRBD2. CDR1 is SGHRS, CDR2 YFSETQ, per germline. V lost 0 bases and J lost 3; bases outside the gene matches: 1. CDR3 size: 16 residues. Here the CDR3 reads CASSLGTSGNYNEQFF. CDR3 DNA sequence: TGCGCCAGCAGCTTGGGGACTAGCGGGAACTACAATGAGCAGTTCTTC.

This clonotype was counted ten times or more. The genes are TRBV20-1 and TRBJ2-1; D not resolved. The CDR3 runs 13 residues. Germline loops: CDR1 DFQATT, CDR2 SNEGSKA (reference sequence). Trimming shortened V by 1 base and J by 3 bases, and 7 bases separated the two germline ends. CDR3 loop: CSARGKDYNEQFF. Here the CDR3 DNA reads TGCAGTGCTAGAGGTAAAGACTACAATGAGCAGTTCTTC.

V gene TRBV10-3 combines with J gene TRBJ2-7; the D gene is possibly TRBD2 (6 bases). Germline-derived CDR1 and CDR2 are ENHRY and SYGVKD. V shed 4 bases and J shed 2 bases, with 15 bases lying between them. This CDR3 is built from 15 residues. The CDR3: CAISGLRLGPYEQYF. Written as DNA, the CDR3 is TGTGCCATCAGTGGTTTGAGACTAGGACCCTACGAGCAGTACTTC.

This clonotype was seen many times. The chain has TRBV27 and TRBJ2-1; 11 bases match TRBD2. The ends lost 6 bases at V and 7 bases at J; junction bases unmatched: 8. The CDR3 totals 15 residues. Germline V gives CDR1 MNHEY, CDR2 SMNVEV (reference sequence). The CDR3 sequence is CASRSLAGGPNEQFF. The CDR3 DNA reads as TGTGCCAGCAGGTCTCTAGCGGGAGGACCAAATGAGCAGTTCTTC.

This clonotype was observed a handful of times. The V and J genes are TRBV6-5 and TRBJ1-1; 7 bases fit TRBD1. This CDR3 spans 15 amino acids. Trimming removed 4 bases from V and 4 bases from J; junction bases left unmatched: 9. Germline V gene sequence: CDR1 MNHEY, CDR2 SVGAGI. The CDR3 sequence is CASSSFHRGGTEAFF. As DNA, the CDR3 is TGTGCCAGCAGTTCATTTCACAGGGGCGGCACTGAAGCTTTCTTT.

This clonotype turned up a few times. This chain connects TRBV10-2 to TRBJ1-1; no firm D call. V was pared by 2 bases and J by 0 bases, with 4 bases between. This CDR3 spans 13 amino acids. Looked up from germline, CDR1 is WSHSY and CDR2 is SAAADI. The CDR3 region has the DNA TGCGCCAGCAGTGAGGGACTGAACACTGAAGCTTTCTTT. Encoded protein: CASSEGLNTEAFF.

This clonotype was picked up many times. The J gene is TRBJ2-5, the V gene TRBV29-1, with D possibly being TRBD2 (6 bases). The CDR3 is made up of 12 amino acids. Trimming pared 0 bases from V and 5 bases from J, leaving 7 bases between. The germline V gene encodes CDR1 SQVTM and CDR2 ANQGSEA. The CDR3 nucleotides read TGCAGCGTTGAAGATGGGGGGGAGACCCAGTACTTC. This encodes CSVEDGGETQYF.

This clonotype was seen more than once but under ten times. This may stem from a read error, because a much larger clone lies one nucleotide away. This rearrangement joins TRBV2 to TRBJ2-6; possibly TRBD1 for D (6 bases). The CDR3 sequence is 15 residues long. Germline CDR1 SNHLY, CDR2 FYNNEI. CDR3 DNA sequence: TGTGCCAGCAGGGACAGTAGGTCTGGGGCCAACATCCTGACTTTC. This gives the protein CASRDSRSGANILTF.